The rows below give T cell receptor beta chains drawn from one sample of a study of cytomegalovirus exposure and HLA in healthy donors. Clones were read by immunoSEQ multiplex PCR, and TCRdb kept only the in-frame ones, dropping some. The sample contains roughly 200,000 clones, less than 85% of which appear only once. The specimen sequenced was PBMCs. All receptors derive from a man between 40 and 49 years old in good health and CMV-seronegative. The CDR3 runs from the conserved cysteine through the conserved F or W. The D gene is left open where the match is weak. Part of the rows lack a size; the others show once, few, many or a class for expanded clones.

TRBJ1-2 | - | TRBV28 | - | CASSLTVEGYTF | TGTGCCAGCAGTTTGACAGTAGAGGGCTACACCTTC
TRBJ1-2 | - | TRBV6-1 | - | CASKLGVNYGYTF | TGTGCCAGCAAATTAGGGGTTAACTATGGCTACACCTTC
TRBJ2-2 | once | TRBV6-5 | TRBD2 | CASRPGGHGGELFF | TGTGCCAGCAGACCGGGGGGGCATGGCGGGGAGCTGTTTTTT
TRBJ2-1 | - | TRBV29-1 | TRBD2 | CSGSGTSGNEQFF | TGCAGCGGTTCCGGGACTAGCGGGAATGAGCAGTTCTTC
TRBJ2-2 | - | TRBV4-1 | - | CASSNRQAYTGELFF | TGCGCCAGCAGTAACAGACAGGCTTATACCGGGGAGCTGTTTTTT
TRBJ1-2 | once | TRBV19 | - | CASSPPTGFNYGYTF | TGTGCCAGTAGTCCCCCCACAGGATTTAACTATGGCTACACCTTC
TRBJ2-3 | - | TRBV7-3 | - | CASSARTSTDTQYF | TGTGCCAGCAGCGCTCGGACTAGCACAGATACGCAGTATTTT
TRBJ2-7 | - | TRBV19 | TRBD1 | CASSMNRQGEWEQYF | TGTGCCAGTAGTATGAATCGACAGGGTGAATGGGAGCAGTACTTC
TRBJ1-1 | - | TRBV21-1 | - | CASSYHRGVREAFF | TGTGCCAGCAGCTACCACAGGGGGGTGAGGGAAGCTTTCTTT
TRBJ1-1 | - | TRBV21-1 | - | CASSKVWCGDRANTEAFF | TGTGCCAGCAGCAAAGTGTGGTGTGGGGACAGGGCGAACACTGAAGCTTTCTTT
TRBJ2-1 | - | TRBV30 | TRBD2 | CAWSLGTSGNPRYNEQFF | TGTGCCTGGAGTCTAGGGACTAGCGGGAACCCTCGATACAATGAGCAGTTCTTC
TRBJ2-7 | - | TRBV11-2 | TRBD2 | CASSSRGGWGYEQYF | TGTGCCAGCAGCTCACGGGGGGGTTGGGGCTACGAGCAGTACTTC
TRBJ2-2 | - | TRBV2 | TRBD2 | CASSTLGRGANGELFF | TGTGCCAGCAGTACCCTCGGGCGGGGGGCAAACGGGGAGCTGTTTTTT
TRBJ2-5 | - | TRBV7-2 | TRBD2 | CASSLAVGGGAGETQYF | TGTGCCAGCAGCTTAGCGGTCGGCGGGGGGGCCGGGGAGACCCAGTACTTC
TRBJ1-2 | - | TRBV6-6 | TRBD1 | CASKPGQGYGYTF | TGTGCCAGCAAGCCGGGACAGGGGTATGGCTACACCTTC
TRBJ2-3 | - | TRBV27 | TRBD2 | CASSPTGTSGRLVDTQYF | TGTGCCAGCAGTCCCACCGGGACTAGCGGGAGATTGGTAGATACGCAGTATTTT
TRBJ2-1 | once | TRBV30 | - | CAWTYYYNEQFF | TGTGCCTGGACTTACTACTACAATGAGCAGTTCTTC
TRBJ2-7 | few | TRBV7-2 | - | CASSLAGLAEQYF | TGTGCCAGCAGCTTGGCAGGGCTTGCCGAGCAGTACTTC
TRBJ2-5 | once | TRBV7-8 | TRBD2 | CASSSTSAKETQYF | TGTGCCAGCAGCTCCACTAGCGCCAAAGAGACCCAGTACTTC
TRBJ2-1 | - | TRBV10-1 | TRBD2 | CASSETFGSGGDEQFF | TGCGCCAGCAGTGAGACCTTTGGTAGCGGGGGCGATGAGCAGTTCTTC
TRBJ2-1 | - | TRBV21-1 | - | CASSNVSDSYNEQFF | TGTGCCAGCAGCAATGTCTCAGACTCCTACAATGAGCAGTTCTTC
TRBJ2-2 | once | TRBV7-2 | TRBD2 | CASSLRAGEGNTGELFF | TGTGCCAGCAGCTTAAGGGCGGGGGAGGGAAACACCGGGGAGCTGTTTTTT
TRBJ2-1 | - | TRBV7-9 | TRBD1 | CASSLPPGGARNEQFF | TGTGCCAGCAGCTTACCCCCAGGGGGCGCGAGGAATGAGCAGTTCTTC
TRBJ2-7 | - | TRBV5-1 | - | CASRVAPSYEQYF | TGCGCCAGCAGGGTAGCACCGTCCTACGAGCAGTACTTC
TRBJ1-4 | few | TRBV7-2 | TRBD1 | CASSLGGQGSNEKLFF | TGTGCCAGCAGCTTAGGGGGACAGGGGTCTAATGAAAAACTGTTTTTT
TRBJ2-7 | - | TRBV29-1 | - | CSNIDRPYEQYF | TGCAGTAATATTGACAGGCCCTACGAGCAGTACTTC
TRBJ1-2 | - | TRBV30 | - | CAWSVLGRDNTF | TGTGCCTGGAGTGTACTGGGCAGGGATAACACCTTC
TRBJ1-4 | - | TRBV5-4 | - | CASSLSRGGEKLFF | TGTGCCAGCAGCCTTTCACGGGGAGGTGAAAAACTGTTTTTT
TRBJ2-1 | - | TRBV5-1 | TRBD2 | CASSSLAGATYNEQFF | TGCGCCAGCAGCTCTCTAGCGGGAGCTACCTACAATGAGCAGTTCTTC
TRBJ2-7 | - | TRBV6-5 | TRBD2 | CASSLVAGVGSEQYF | TGTGCCAGCAGTTTGGTAGCGGGAGTGGGAAGCGAGCAGTACTTC
TRBJ2-7 | - | TRBV6-5 | TRBD1 | CASSRDRESEQYF | TGTGCCAGCAGTCGGGACAGGGAGTCCGAGCAGTACTTC
TRBJ1-5 | few | TRBV16 | - | CASSQGGAGQPQHF | TGTGCCAGCAGCCAAGGGGGCGCTGGACAGCCCCAGCATTTT
TRBJ1-5 | - | TRBV9 | TRBD1 | CASSSSGGSNQPQHF | TGTGCCAGCAGCTCCTCAGGGGGTAGCAATCAGCCCCAGCATTTT
TRBJ2-1 | - | TRBV7-2 | TRBD2 | CASSQTSGVINEQFF | TGTGCCAGCAGCCAGACTAGCGGGGTTATCAATGAGCAGTTCTTC
TRBJ2-7 | - | TRBV5-1 | TRBD1 | CASSRWTGGGYEQYF | TGCGCCAGCAGCCGCTGGACAGGGGGCGGATACGAGCAGTACTTC
TRBJ1-6 | - | TRBV4-1 | - | CASSQVSGGRRSYNSPLHF | TGCGCCAGCAGCCAAGTAAGCGGGGGGCGGCGTTCCTATAATTCACCCCTCCACTTT
TRBJ2-1 | - | TRBV5-1 | - | CASSSLAGNYNEQFF | TGCGCCAGCAGCTCTTTGGCGGGCAACTACAATGAGCAGTTCTTC
TRBJ1-4 | - | TRBV29-1 | - | CSVESQNGQKLFF | TGCAGCGTTGAATCGCAGAATGGGCAAAAACTGTTTTTT